This T cell receptor beta chain was sequenced during a study of blood T cells in healthy people across ages. Next came a second PCR, run for roughly 7 to 12 cycles, which used a sample-barcoded 5' primer along with a J-beta primer mix. With 12 random nucleotides, a template-switch adaptor tagged each individual cDNA molecule. TCRdb re-derived calls from the 5' RACE reads in MiXCR, one entry per CDR3 protein. The sample shows about 1.5 million distinct CDR3 sequences, approximately 43% of them seen only once. CDR1 is DFQATT, CDR2 SNEGSKA, per germline (reference sequence). The CDR3 is 12 residues long. Trimming removed 4 bases from V and 6 bases from J; junction bases left unmatched: 5. The authors drew approximately 9 milliliters of peripheral blood from each donor. Worth noting for this clonotype: What it binds is not known.

Study-level points and caveats: Unknown CMV status may confound age-related changes in expanded clones. A roughly linear fall in TCR beta diversity per million T cells was seen with increasing age.

J is TRBJ1-1 and V is TRBV20-1, with 7 nucleotides matching TRBD1. This TCR came from a woman between 18 and 29 years old in good health. The sequenced sample consisted of blood. CDR3 sequence reads: CSAISDRSEAFF. For the CDR3, the DNA is TGCAGTGCTATCTCGGACAGGTCTGAAGCTTTCTTT.